This entry lists 3 T cell receptor beta chains sequenced from one sample in a study of CXCR3-negative and CXCR3-positive naive CD8 T cells. In preparing the TRB cDNA libraries, 5' RACE with UMI labels was used. TCRdb re-called the 5' RACE reads and gives one entry per CDR3 protein, without DNA. The sample has about 40,000 distinct CDR3 sequences. Specimen: memory CD8+ T cells from blood. These receptors all come from a human donor in good health. Some clones in this sample may be carry-over from other donors' samples.

The chain carries TRBV29-1 and TRBJ1-2. The CDR3 contains 13 residues. The germline gives CDR1 SQVTM, CDR2 ANQGSEA. The CDR3 reads CSVGGAPFYGYTF.

The chain employs TRBV5-7 and TRBJ2-2; the D call of TRBD1 rests on TCRdb alone, since no DNA is present to check it. TRBV5-7 is reported as an ORF; its role is uncertain. The CDR3 consists of 16 residues. CDR3 protein: CASSPETGGFTGELFF.

The gene calls are TRBV7-2 and TRBJ1-2; with no DNA, the TCRdb D assignment of TRBD1 cannot be verified. Germline V gives CDR1 SGHTA, CDR2 FQGNSA. This CDR3 has 14 residues. The CDR3 region is CASSLVAGDYGYTF.